This TCR beta chain was found in a study of cytomegalovirus exposure and HLA in healthy donors. Profiled with immunoSEQ multiplex PCR; TCRdb holds only in-frame clones, not every one. Of about 98,000 clones listed, 87% were seen once; the top ten hold 3% to 4%. Study-wide points: Most TCR sequences were seen very rarely across donors, but some public TCRs occurred in many.

On this clone itself: Its antigen is still unknown.

V was shortened by 7 bases and J by 4 bases, with 10 bases between the two germline ends. This CDR3 has 12 amino acids. Germline assignment: CDR1 LNHDA and CDR2 SQIVND (reference sequence). The TCR was taken from a woman aged 25 to 39 in good health and CMV-seronegative. The V call is TRBV19, the J call TRBJ1-2; TRBD1 might be the D (6 bases). The sequencing input was PBMCs. The CDR3 region is CASTGARYGYTF. The CDR3 bases are TGTGCCAGTACAGGGGCTCGCTATGGCTACACCTTC.